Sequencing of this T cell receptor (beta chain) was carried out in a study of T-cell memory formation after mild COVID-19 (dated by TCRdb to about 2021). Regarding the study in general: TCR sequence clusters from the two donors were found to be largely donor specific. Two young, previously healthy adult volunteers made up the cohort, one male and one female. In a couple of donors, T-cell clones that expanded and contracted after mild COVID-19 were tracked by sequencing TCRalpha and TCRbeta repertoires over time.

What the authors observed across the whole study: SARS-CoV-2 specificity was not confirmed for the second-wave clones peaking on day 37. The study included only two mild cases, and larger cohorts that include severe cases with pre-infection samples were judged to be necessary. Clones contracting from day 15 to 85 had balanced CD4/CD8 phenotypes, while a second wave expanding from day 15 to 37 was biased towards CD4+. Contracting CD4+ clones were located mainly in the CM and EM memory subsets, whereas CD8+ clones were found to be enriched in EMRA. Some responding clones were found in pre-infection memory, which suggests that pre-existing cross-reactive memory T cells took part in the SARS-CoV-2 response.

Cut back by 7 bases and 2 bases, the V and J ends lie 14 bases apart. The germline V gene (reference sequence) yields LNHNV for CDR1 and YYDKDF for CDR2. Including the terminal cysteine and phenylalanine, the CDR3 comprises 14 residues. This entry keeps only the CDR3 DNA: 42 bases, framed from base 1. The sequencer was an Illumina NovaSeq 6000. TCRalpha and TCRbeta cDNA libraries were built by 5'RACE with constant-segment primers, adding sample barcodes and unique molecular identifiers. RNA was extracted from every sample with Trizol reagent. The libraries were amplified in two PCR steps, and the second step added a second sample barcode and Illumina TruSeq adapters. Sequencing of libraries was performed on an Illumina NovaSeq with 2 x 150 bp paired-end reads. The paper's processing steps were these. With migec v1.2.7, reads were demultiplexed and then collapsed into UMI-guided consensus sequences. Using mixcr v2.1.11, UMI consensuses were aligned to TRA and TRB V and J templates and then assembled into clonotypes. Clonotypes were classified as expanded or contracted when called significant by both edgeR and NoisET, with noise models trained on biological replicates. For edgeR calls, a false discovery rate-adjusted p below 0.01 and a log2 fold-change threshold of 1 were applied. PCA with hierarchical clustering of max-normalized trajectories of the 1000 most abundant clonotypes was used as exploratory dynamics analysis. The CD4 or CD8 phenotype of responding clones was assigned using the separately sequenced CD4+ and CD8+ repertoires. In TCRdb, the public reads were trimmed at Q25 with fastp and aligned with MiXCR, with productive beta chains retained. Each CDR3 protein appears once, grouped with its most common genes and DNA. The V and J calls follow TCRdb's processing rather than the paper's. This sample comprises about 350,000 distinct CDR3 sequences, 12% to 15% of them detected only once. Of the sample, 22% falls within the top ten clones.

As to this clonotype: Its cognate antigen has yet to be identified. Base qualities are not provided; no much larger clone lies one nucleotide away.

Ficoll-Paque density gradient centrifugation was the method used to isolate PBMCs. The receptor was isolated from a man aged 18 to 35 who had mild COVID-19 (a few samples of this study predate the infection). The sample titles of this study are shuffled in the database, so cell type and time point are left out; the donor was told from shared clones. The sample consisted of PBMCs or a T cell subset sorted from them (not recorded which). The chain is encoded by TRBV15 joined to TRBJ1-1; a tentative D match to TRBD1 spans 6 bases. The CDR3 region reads CATNRNRVNTEAFF. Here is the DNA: TGTGCCACCAATCGGAACAGGGTAAACACTGAAGCTTTCTTT.